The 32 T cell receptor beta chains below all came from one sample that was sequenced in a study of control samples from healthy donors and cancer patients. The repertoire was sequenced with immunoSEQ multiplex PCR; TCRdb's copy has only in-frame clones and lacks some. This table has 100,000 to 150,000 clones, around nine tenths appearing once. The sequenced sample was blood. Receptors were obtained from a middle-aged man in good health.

The CDR3 region has the DNA TGTGCCAGTAGTAGGTGGGACGCCAAAAACATTCAGTACTTC. It encodes CASSRWDAKNIQYF. This chain connects TRBV19 to TRBJ2-4; possibly TRBD1 or TRBD2 for D (5 bases each). The CDR3 runs 14 residues. Germline CDR1 and CDR2: LNHDA and SQIVND (reference sequence). Trimming left V 4 bases short and J 1 base short, with 8 bases between.

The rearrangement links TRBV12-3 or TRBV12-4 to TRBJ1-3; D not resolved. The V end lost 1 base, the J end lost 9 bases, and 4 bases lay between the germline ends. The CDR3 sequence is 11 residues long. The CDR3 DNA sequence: TGTGCCAGCAGTTTAGGCGGCACCATATATTTT. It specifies CASSLGGTIYF.

For the CDR3, the DNA is TGTGCCACCAGTGAGCCGGACAGGAGCATCCAACCCCTCCACTTT. Translating gives CATSEPDRSIQPLHF. The chain has TRBV24-1 and TRBJ1-6; TRBD1 matches 7 bases. The trim removed 4 bases at V and 12 bases at J, leaving 11 bases unmatched. CDR3 length: 15 amino acids. The germline gives CDR1 KGHDR, CDR2 SFDVKD.

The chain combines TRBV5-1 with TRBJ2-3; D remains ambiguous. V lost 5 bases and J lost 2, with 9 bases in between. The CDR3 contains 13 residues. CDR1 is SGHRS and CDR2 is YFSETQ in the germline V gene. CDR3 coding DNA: TGCGCCAGCAGTACTGGTCCCACAGATACGCAGTATTTT. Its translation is CASSTGPTDTQYF.

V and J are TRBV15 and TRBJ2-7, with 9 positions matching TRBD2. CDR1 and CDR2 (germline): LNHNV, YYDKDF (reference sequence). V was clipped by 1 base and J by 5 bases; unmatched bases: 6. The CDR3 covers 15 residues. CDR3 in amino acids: CATSRGASGTDEQYF. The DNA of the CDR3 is TGTGCCACCAGCAGAGGGGCTAGCGGGACCGACGAGCAGTACTTC.

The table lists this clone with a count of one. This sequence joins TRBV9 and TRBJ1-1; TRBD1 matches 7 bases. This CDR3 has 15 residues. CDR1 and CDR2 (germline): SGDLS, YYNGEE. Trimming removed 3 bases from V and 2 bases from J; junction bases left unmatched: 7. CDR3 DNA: TGTGCCAGCAGCGCTCTGACAGGGCTAAACACTGAAGCTTTCTTT. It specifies CASSALTGLNTEAFF.

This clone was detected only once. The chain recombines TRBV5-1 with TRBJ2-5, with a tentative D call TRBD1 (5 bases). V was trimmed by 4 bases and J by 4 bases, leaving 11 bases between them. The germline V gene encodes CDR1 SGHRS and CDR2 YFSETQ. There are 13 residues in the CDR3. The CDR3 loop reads CASSRTRIETQYF. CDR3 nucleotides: TGCGCCAGCAGCCGGACACGGATAGAGACCCAGTACTTC. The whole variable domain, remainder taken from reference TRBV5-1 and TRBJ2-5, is KAGVTQTPRYLIKTRGQQVTLSCSPISGHRSVSWYQQTPGQGLQFLFEYFSETQRNKGNFPGRFSGRQFSNSRSEMNVSTLELGDSALYLCASSRTRIETQYFGPGTRLLVL.

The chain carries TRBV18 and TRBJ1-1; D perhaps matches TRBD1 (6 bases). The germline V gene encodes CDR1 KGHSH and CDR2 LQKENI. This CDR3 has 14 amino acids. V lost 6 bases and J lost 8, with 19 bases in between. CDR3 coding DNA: TGTGCCAGCTCTCCCGGGGGCAGGCTAAGCGAAGCTTTCTTT. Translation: CASSPGGRLSEAFF.

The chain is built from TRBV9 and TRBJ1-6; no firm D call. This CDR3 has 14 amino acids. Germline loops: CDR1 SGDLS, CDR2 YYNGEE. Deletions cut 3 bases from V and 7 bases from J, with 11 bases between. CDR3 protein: CASSEGGWNSPLHF. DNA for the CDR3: TGTGCCAGCAGCGAGGGCGGGTGGAATTCACCCCTCCACTTT. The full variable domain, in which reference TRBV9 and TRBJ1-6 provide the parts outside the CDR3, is DSGVTQTPKHLITATGQRVTLRCSPRSGDLSVYWYQQSLDQGLQFLIQYYNGEERAKGNILERFSAQQFPDLHSELNLSSLELGDSALYFCASSEGGWNSPLHFGNGTRLTVT.

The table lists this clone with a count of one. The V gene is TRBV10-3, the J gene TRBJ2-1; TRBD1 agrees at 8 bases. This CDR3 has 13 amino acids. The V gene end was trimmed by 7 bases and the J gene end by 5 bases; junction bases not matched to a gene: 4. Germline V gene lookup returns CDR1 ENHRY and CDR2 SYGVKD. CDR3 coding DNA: TGTGCCATCAATAGGGACAGGCACAATGAGCAGTTCTTC. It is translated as CAINRDRHNEQFF.

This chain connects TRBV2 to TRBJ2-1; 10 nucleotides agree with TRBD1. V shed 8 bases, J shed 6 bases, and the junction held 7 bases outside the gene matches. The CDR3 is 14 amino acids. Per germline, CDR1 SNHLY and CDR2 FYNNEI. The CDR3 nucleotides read TGTGCCAGCGACCCCGGACAGGGGGGCAATGAGCAGTTCTTC. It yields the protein CASDPGQGGNEQFF. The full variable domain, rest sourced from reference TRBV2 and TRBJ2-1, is EPEVTQTPSHQVTQMGQEVILRCVPISNHLYFYWYRQILGQKVEFLVSFYNNEISEKSEIFDDQFSVERPDGSNFTLKIRSTKLEDSAMYFCASDPGQGGNEQFFGPGTRLTVL.

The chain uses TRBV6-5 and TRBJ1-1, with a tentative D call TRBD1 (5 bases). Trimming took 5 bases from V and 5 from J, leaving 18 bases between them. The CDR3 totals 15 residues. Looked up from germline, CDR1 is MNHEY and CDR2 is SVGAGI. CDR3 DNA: TGTGCCAGCAGTCGCGCAGGGCTCGGGGGAACTGAAGCTTTCTTT. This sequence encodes CASSRAGLGGTEAFF.

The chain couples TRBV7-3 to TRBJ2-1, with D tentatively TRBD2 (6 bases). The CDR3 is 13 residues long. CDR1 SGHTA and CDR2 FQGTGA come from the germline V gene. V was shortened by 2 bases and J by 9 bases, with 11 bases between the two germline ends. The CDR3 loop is CASSLEVGGEQFF. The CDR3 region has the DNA TGTGCCAGCAGCTTAGAGGTGGGAGGTGAGCAGTTCTTC.

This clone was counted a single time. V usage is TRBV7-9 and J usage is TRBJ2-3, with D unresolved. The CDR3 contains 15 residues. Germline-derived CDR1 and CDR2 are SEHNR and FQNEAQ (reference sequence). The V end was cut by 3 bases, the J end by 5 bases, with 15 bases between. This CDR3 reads CASSLERARKDTQYF. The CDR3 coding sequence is TGTGCCAGCAGCTTGGAACGGGCCAGAAAAGATACGCAGTATTTT. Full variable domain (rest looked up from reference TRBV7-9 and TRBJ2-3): DTGVSQNPRHKITKRGQNVTFRCDPISEHNRLYWYRQTLGQGPEFLTYFQNEAQLEKSRLLSDRFSAERPKGSFSTLEIQRTEQGDSAMYLCASSLERARKDTQYFGPGTRLTVL.

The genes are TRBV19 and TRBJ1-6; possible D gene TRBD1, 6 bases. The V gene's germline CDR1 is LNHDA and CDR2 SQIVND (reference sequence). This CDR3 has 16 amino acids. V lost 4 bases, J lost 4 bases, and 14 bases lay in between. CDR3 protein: CASSRQPGHYNSPLHF. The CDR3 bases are TGTGCCAGTAGTAGGCAACCGGGACATTATAATTCACCCCTCCACTTT.

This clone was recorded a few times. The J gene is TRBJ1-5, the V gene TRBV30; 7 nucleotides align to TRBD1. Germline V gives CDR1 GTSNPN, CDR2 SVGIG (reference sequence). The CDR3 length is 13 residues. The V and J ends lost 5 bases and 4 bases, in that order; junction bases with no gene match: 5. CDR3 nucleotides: TGTGCCTGGGACTCACAGGGGAATCAGCCCCAGCATTTT. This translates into CAWDSQGNQPQHF.

DNA for the CDR3: TGTGCCAGCAGCTTGGTTGGACAGGAGAATCAGCCCCAGCATTTT. It specifies CASSLVGQENQPQHF. The V and J genes are TRBV5-5 and TRBJ1-5; 7 bases map to TRBD1. The CDR3 consists of 15 residues. V lost 0 bases to trimming and J lost 4 bases; unmatched junction nucleotides: 4. Per germline, CDR1 SGHKS and CDR2 YYEKEE (reference sequence).

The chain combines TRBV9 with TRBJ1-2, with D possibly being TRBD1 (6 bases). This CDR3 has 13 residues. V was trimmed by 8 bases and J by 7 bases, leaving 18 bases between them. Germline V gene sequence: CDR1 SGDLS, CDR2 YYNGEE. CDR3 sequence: CASHRSGAGGYTF. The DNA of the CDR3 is TGTGCCAGTCATAGGTCAGGGGCGGGTGGCTACACCTTC.

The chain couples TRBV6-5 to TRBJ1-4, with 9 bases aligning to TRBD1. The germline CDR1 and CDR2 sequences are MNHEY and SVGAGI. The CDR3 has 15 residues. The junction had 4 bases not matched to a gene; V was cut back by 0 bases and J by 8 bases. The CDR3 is CASSYSGTGSEKLFF. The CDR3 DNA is TGTGCCAGCAGTTACTCCGGGACAGGGTCCGAAAAACTGTTTTTT.

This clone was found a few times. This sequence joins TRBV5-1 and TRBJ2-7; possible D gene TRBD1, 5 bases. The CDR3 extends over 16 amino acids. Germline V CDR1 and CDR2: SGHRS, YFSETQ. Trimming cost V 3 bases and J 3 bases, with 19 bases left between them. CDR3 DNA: TGCGCCAGCAGCTACCTACCTCGGACAAATTACTACGAGCAGTACTTC. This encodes CASSYLPRTNYYEQYF.

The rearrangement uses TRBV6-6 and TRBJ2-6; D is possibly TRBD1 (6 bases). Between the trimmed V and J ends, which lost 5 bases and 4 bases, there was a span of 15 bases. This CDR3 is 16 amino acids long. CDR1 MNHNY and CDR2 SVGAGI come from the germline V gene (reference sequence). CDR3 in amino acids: CASSTSPGVGANVLTF. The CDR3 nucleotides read TGTGCCAGCAGTACCTCCCCAGGGGTCGGGGCCAACGTCCTGACTTTC.

For the CDR3, the DNA is TGTGCCAGCAGCTTATTGGGATCTGGAAACACCATATATTTT. Translating it yields CASSLLGSGNTIYF. The V and J genes are TRBV7-9 and TRBJ1-3, with D unclear. V lost 2 bases and J 1 base, leaving 6 bases between the germline ends. The CDR3 runs 14 residues. Germline V lookup: CDR1 SEHNR, CDR2 FQNEAQ (reference sequence).

The CDR3: CASSAARTPLDTQYF. CDR3 sequence (DNA): TGTGCCAGCAGTGCAGCCCGGACACCGTTAGATACGCAGTATTTT. The chain recombines TRBV25-1 with TRBJ2-3; D is possibly TRBD1 (5 bases). Germline V gene data show CDR1 as MGHDK and CDR2 as SYGVNS. CDR3 length: 15 residues. V lost 4 bases and J lost 5, with 16 bases in between.

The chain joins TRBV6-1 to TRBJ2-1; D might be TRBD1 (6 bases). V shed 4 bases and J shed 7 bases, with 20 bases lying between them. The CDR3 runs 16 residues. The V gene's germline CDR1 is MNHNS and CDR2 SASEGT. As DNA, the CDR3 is TGTGCCAGCAGTGCTCACAGGGCCGAATCTTTAAATGAGCAGTTCTTC. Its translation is CASSAHRAESLNEQFF.

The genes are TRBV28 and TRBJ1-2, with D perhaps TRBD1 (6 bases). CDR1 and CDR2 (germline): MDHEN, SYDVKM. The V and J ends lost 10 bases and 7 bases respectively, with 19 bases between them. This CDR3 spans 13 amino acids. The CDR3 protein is CATIPGGGSGYTF. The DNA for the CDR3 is TGTGCCACCATCCCCGGAGGGGGAAGTGGCTACACCTTC.

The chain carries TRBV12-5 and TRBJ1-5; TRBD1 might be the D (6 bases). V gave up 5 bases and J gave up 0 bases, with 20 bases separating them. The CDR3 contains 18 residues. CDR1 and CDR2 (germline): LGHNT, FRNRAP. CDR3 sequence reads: CASGVGSDSSHSNQPQHF. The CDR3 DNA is TGTGCTAGTGGTGTGGGATCGGACAGTAGCCATAGCAATCAGCCCCAGCATTTT.

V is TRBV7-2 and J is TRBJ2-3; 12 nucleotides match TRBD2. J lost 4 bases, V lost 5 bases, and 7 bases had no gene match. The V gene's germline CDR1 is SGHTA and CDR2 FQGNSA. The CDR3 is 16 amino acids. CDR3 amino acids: CASSPASGGASDTQYF. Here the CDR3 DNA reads TGTGCCAGCAGCCCGGCTAGCGGGGGGGCGTCAGATACGCAGTATTTT.

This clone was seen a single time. CDR3 nucleotide sequence: TGTGCCAGCAGCTTAGGCCGGGTCGGCCGGAATGAGCAGTTCTTC. Protein product: CASSLGRVGRNEQFF. V is TRBV13 and J is TRBJ2-1, with D hard to call. CDR3 length: 15 amino acids. Trimming removed 0 bases at V and 7 bases at J, with 13 bases between. The germline V gene has CDR1 PRHDT and CDR2 FYEKMQ (reference sequence).

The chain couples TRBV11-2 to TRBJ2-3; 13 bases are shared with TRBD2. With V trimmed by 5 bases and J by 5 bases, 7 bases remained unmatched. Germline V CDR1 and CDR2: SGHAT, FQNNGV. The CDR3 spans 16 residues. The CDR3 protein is CASSITSGGALDTQYF. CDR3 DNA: TGTGCCAGCAGCATCACTAGCGGGGGGGCTTTAGATACGCAGTATTTT.

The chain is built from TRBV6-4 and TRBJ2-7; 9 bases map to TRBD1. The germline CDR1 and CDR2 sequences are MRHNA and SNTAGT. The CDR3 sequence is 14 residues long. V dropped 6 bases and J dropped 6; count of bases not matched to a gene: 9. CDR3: CASREPGQGREQYF. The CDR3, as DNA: TGTGCCAGCAGGGAACCGGGACAGGGCCGCGAGCAGTACTTC.

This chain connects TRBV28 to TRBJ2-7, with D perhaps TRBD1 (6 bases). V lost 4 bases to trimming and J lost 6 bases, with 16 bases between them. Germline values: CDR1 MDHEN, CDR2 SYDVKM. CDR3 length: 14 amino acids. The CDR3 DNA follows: TGTGCCAGCAGTTCCCCAGGGGTGCGGGCCGAGCAGTACTTC. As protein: CASSSPGVRAEQYF.

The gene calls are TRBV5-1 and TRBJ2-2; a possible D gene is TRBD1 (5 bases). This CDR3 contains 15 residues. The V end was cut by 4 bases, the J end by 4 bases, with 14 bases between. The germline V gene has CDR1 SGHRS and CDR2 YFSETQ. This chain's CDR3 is CASSPEGEPTGELFF. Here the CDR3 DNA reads TGCGCCAGCAGCCCGGAAGGGGAACCCACCGGGGAGCTGTTTTTT.